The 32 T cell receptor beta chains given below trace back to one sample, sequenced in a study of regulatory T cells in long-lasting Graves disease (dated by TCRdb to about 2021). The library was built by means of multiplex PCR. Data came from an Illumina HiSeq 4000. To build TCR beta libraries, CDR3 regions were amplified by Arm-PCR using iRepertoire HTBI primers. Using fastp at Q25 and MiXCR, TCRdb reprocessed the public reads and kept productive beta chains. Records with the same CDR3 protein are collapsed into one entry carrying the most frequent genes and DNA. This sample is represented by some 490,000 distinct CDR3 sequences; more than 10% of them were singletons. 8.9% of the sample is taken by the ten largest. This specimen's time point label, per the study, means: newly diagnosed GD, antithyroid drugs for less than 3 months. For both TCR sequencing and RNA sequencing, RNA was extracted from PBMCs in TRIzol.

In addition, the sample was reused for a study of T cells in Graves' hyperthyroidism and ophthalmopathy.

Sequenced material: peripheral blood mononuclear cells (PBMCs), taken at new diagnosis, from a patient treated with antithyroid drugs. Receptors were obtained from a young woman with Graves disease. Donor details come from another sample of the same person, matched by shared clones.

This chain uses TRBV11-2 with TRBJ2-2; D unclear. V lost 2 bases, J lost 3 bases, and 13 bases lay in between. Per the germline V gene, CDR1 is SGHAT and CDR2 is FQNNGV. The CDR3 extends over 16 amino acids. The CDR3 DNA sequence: TGTGCCAGCAGCTTATTCCCGAAATCGGACACCGGGGAGCTGTTTTTT. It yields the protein CASSLFPKSDTGELFF.

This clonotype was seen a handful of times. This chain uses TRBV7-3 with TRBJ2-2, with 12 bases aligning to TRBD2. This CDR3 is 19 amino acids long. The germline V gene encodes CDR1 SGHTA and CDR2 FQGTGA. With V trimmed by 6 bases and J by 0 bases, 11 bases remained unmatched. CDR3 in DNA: TGTGCCAGCAGGGCGGGGAGGCTAGCGGGAGGGTCGAACACCGGGGAGCTGTTTTTT. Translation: CASRAGRLAGGSNTGELFF. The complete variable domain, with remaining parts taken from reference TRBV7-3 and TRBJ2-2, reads GAGVSQTPSNKVTEKGKYVELRCDPISGHTALYWYRQSLGQGPEFLIYFQGTGAADDSGLPNDRFFAVRPEGSVSTLKIQRTERGDSAVYLCASRAGRLAGGSNTGELFFGEGSRLTVL.

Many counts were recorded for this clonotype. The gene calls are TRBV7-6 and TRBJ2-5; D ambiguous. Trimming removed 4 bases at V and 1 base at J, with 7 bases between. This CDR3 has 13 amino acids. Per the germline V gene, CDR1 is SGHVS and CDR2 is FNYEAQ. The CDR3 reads CASSYTRQETQYF. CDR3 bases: TGTGCCAGCAGCTACACACGCCAAGAGACCCAGTACTTC.

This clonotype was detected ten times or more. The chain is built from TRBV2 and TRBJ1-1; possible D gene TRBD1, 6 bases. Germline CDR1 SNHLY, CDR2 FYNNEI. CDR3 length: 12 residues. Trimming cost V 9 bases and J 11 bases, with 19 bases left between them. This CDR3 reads CARRNGGQAAFF. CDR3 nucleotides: TGTGCCAGAAGGAATGGGGGGCAGGCGGCTTTCTTT.

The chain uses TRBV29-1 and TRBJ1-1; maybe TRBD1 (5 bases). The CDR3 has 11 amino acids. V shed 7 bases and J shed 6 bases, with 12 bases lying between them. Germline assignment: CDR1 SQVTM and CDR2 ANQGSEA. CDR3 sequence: CSAVGGAEAFF. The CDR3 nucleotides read TGCAGCGCCGTTGGGGGGGCTGAAGCTTTCTTT. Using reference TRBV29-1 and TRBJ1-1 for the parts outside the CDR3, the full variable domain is SAVISQKPSRDICQRGTSLTIQCQVDSQVTMMFWYRQQPGQSLTLIATANQGSEATYESGFVIDKFPISRPNLTFSTLTVSNMSPEDSSIYLCSAVGGAEAFFGQGTRLTVV.

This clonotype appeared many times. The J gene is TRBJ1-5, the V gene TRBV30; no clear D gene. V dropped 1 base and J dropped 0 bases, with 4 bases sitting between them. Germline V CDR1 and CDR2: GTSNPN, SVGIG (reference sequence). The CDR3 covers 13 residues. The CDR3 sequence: CAWSENSNQPQHF. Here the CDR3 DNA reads TGTGCCTGGAGTGAAAATAGCAATCAGCCCCAGCATTTT. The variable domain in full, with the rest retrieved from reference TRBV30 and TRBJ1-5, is SQTIHQWPATLVQPVGSPLSLECTVEGTSNPNLYWYRQAAGRGLQLLFYSVGIGQISSEVPQNLSASRPQDRQFILSSKKLLLSDSGFYLCAWSENSNQPQHFGDGTRLSIL.

The CDR3 DNA reads as TGTGCCAGCTGGGACAGAGGGAACACCGGGGAGCTGTTTTTT. It is translated as CASWDRGNTGELFF. This chain links TRBV28 with TRBJ2-2; 7 bases fit TRBD1. The CDR3 loop spans 14 amino acids. V lost 8 bases and J lost 1; bases outside the gene matches: 4. Per germline, CDR1 MDHEN and CDR2 SYDVKM.

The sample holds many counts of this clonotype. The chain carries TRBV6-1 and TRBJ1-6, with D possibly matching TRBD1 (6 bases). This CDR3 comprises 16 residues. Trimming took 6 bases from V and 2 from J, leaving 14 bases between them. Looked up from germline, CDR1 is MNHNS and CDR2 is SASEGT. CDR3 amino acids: CASRPQGMAYNSPLHF. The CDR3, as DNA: TGTGCCAGCAGACCCCAGGGGATGGCCTATAATTCACCCCTCCACTTT.

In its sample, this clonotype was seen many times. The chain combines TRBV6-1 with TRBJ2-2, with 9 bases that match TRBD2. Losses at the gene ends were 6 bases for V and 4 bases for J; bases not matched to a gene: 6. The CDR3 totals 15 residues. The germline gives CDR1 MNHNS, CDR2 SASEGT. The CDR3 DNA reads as TGTGCCAGCAGAGGGCTAGCGGGGTTCACCGGGGAGCTGTTTTTT. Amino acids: CASRGLAGFTGELFF.

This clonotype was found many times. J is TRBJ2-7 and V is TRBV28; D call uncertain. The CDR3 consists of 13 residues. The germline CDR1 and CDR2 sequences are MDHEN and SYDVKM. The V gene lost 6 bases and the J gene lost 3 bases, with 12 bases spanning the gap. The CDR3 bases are TGTGCCAGCAGCAACCCTGGGAACTACGAGCAGTACTTC. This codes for CASSNPGNYEQYF.

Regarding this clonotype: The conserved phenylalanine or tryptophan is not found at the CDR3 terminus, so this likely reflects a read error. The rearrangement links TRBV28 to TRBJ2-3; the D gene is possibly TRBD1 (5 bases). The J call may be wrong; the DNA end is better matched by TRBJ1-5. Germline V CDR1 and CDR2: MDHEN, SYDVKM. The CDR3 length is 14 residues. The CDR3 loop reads CASSLTARTDTQHL. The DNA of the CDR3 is TGTGCCAGCAGTTTGACAGCTCGCACAGATACGCAGCATTTA.

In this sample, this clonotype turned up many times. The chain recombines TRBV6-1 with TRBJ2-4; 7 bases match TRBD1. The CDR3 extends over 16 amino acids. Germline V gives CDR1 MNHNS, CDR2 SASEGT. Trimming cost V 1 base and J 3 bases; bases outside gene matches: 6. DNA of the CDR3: TGTGCCAGCAGTGAAGGACAGGGAATGGGCAAAAACATTCAGTACTTC. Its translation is CASSEGQGMGKNIQYF.

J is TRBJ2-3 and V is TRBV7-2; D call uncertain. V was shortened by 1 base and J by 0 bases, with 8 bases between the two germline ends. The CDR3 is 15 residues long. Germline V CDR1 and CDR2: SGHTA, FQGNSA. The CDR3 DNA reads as TGTGCCAGCAGCTTAGGCGACACTAGCACAGATACGCAGTATTTT. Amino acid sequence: CASSLGDTSTDTQYF.

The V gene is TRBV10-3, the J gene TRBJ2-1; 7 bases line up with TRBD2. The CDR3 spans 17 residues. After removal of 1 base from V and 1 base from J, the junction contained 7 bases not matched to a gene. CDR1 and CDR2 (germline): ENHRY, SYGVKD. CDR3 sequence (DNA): TGTGCCATCAGTGAGTTGGCCACGGGAGGATCCTACAATGAGCAGTTCTTC. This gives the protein CAISELATGGSYNEQFF.

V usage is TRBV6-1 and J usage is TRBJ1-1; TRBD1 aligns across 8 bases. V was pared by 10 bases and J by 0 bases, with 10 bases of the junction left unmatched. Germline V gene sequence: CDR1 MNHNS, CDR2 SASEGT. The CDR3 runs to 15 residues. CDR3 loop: CATTGQEILNTEAFF. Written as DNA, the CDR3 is TGTGCCACCACGGGACAGGAGATATTGAACACTGAAGCTTTCTTT.

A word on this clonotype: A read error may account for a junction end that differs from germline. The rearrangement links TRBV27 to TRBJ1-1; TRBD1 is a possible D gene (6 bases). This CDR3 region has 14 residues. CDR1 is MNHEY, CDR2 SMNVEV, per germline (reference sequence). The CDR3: CAGSEVGADTEAFF. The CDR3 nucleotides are TGTGCCGGCAGTGAAGTGGGGGCAGACACTGAAGCTTTCTTT.

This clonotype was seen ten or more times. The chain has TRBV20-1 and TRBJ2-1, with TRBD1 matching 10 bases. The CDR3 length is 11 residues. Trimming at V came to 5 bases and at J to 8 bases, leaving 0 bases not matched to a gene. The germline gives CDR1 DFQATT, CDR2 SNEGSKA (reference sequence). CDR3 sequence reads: CSADRGHEQFF. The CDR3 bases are TGCAGTGCTGACAGGGGGCATGAGCAGTTCTTC.

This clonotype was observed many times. The chain's CDR3 is CASSSGASGNTGELFF. In nucleotides, the CDR3 is TGTGCCAGCAGCTCGGGGGCTAGCGGAAACACCGGGGAGCTGTTTTTT. This chain links TRBV7-9 with TRBJ2-2; a weak D match, TRBD2 (7 bases). The V and J ends lost 4 bases and 2 bases respectively, with 14 bases between them. Germline V gene sequence: CDR1 SEHNR, CDR2 FQNEAQ (reference sequence). The CDR3 totals 16 residues.

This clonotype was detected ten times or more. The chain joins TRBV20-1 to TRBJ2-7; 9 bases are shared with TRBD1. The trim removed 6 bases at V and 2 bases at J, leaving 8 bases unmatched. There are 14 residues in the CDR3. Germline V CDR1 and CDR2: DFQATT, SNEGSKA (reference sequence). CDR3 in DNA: TGCAGTGCAGAAAGTCGGACAGGGGCCTACGAGCAGTACTTC. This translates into CSAESRTGAYEQYF.

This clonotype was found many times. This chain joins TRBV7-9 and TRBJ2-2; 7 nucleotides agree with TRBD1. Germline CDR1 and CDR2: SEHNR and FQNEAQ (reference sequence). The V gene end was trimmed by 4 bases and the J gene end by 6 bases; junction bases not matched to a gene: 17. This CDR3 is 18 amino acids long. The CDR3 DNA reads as TGTGCCAGCAGCTACCCATTGACAGGGACGTTTAGAGCCGGGGAGCTGTTTTTT. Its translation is CASSYPLTGTFRAGELFF.

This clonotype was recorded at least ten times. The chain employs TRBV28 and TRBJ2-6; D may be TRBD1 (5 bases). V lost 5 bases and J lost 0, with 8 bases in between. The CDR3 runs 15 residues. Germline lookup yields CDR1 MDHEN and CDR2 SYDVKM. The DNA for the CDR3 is TGTGCCAGCAGTGGACATCGCTCTGGGGCCAACGTCCTGACTTTC. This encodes CASSGHRSGANVLTF.

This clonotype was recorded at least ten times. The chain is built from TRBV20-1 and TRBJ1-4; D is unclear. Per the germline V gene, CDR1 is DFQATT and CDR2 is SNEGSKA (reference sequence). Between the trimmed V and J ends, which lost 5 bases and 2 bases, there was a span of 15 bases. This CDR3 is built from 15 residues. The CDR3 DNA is TGCAGTGCTCATCCCAGGACGAAGACTAATGAAAAACTGTTTTTT. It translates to CSAHPRTKTNEKLFF.

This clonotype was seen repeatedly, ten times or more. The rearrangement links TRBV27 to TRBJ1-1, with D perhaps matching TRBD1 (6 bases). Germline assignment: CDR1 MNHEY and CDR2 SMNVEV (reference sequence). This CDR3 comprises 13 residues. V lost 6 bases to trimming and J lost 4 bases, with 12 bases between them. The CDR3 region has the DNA TGTGCCAGCAGCTACAGGGTTGGCACTGAAGCTTTCTTT. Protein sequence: CASSYRVGTEAFF.

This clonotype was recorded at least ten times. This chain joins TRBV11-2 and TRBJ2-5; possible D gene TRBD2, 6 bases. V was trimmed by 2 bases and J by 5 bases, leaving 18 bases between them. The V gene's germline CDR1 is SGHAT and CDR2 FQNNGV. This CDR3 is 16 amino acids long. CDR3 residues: CASSLPRAGFGETQYF. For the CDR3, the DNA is TGTGCCAGCAGCTTACCCCGGGCGGGGTTTGGGGAGACCCAGTACTTC.

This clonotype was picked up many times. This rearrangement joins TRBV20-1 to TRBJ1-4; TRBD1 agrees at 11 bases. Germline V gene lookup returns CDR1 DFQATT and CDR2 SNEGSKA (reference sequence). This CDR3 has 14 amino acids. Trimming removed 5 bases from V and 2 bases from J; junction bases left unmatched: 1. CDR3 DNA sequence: TGCAGTGCTCGGGACAGGGGGACTAATGAAAAACTGTTTTTT. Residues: CSARDRGTNEKLFF.

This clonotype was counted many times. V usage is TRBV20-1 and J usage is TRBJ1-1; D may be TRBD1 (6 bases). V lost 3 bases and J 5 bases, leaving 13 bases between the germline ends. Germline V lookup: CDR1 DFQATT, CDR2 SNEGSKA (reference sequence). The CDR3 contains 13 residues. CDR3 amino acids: CSASPGADTEAFF. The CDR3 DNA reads TGCAGTGCTAGCCCAGGGGCGGATACTGAAGCTTTCTTT.

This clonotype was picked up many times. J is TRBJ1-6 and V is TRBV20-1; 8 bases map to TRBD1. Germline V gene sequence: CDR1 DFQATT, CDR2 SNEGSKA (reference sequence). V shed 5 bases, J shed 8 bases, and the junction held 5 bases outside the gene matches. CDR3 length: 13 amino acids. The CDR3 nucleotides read TGCAGTGCTGCTGACAGGGGCCATTCACCCCTCCACTTT. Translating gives CSAADRGHSPLHF.

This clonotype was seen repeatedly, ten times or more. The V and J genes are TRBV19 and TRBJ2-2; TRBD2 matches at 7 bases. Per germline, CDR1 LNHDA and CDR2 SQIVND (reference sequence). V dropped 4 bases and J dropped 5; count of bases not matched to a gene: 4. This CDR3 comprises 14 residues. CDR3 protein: CASSKAGATGELFF. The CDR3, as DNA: TGTGCCAGTAGTAAGGCGGGAGCAACCGGGGAGCTGTTTTTT.

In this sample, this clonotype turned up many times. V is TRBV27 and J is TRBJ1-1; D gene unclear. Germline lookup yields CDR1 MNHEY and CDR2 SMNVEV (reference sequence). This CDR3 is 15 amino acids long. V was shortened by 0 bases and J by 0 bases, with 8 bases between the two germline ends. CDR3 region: CASSLSATLNTEAFF. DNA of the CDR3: TGTGCCAGCAGTTTATCAGCGACCCTGAACACTGAAGCTTTCTTT.

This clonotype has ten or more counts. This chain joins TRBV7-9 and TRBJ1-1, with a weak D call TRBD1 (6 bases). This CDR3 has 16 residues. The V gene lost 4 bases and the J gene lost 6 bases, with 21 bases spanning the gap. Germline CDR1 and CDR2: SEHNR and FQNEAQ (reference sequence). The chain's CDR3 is CASSSPAGPGAAEAFF. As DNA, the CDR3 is TGTGCCAGCAGCTCCCCGGCGGGGCCAGGGGCGGCTGAAGCTTTCTTT.

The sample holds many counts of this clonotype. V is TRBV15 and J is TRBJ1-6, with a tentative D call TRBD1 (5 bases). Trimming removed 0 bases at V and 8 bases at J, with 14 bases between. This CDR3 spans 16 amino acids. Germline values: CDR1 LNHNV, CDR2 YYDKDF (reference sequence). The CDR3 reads CATSREGGILDSPLHF. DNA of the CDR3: TGTGCCACCAGCAGAGAGGGGGGAATTCTGGATTCACCCCTCCACTTT. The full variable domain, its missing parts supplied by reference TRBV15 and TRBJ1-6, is DAMVIQNPRYQVTQFGKPVTLSCSQTLNHNVMYWYQQKSSQAPKLLFHYYDKDFNNEADTPDNFQSRRPNTSFCFLDIRSPGLGDTAMYLCATSREGGILDSPLHFGNGTRLTVT.

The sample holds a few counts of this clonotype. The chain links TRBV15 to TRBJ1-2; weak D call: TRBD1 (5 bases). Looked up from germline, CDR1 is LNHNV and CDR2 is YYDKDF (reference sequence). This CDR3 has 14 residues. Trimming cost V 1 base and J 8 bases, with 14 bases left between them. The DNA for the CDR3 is TGTGCCACCAGCAGAGCTCCAGGGTTGGTCGGCTACACCTTC. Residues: CATSRAPGLVGYTF.